This T cell receptor beta chain was profiled in a study of CD8 T cells in Susac syndrome. Reverse transcription of 0.5 to 1 ug RNA was performed with random hexamers. Across 54 Vbeta and 13 Jbeta, immunoSEQ multiplex PCR amplified TCR beta CDR3. A single record per CDR3 protein comes from TCRdb applying MiXCR to the immunoSEQ multiplex PCR reads. This table holds approximately 210,000 distinct CDR3 sequences, around 96% found once. The CDR3 consists of 12 residues. Trimming cost V 3 bases and J 3 bases, with 6 bases left between them. Germline loops: CDR1 SEHNR, CDR2 FQNEAQ (reference sequence). CD8+ and CD4+ T cells from blood underwent TCR beta sequencing, which was carried out in a high-throughput format. The multiple sclerosis controls were treatment-naive patients, and their relapsing-remitting disease was stable or active. The TEMRA cells underwent FACS enrichment, while the CD8+ and CD4+ T cells underwent negative isolation.

The chain combines TRBV7-9 with TRBJ2-7; perhaps TRBD2 as D (5 bases). The sequenced material came from CD4+ T cells from PBMCs. The source of this sequence is a human donor with multiple sclerosis. In DNA form, the CDR3 reads TGTGCCAGCAGCTTCGGACTCTACGAGCAGTACTTC. Amino acids: CASSFGLYEQYF.